A single sample gave rise to the 21 T cell receptor beta chains below, sequenced in a study of blood T cells in healthy people across ages. Primers used in a second PCR of about 7 to 11 cycles were a sample-barcoded 5' primer and a J-beta primer mix. TCRdb recomputed calls from the 5' RACE reads with MiXCR, one row per CDR3 protein. The sample holds approximately 600,000 distinct CDR3 sequences, under 70% seen once. Sequenced material: blood. These receptors came from a man aged 60 to 75 in good health.

The genes are TRBV7-2 and TRBJ2-3; a possible D gene is TRBD2 (6 bases). The CDR3 consists of 14 residues. The germline CDR1 and CDR2 sequences are SGHTA and FQGNSA. V was shortened by 1 base and J by 7 bases, with 12 bases between the two germline ends. The CDR3 DNA sequence: TGTGCCAGCAGCTTAGAAGGAGGGACGAATACGCAGTATTTT. Translation: CASSLEGGTNTQYF.

Note on this clonotype: The junction does not match germline at one end; this may be a read error. V and J are TRBV20-1 and TRBJ2-5; 8 nucleotides match TRBD1. The CDR3 spans 13 residues. Germline CDR1 reads DFQATT; CDR2 reads SNEGSKA (reference sequence). CDR3 loop: CGASHRGQETQYF. The CDR3 DNA sequence: TGCGGTGCTAGTCACAGGGGGCAAGAGACCCAGTACTTC.

This clonotype was found many times. V is TRBV6-5 and J is TRBJ2-1; D uncertain. This CDR3 has 13 residues. V dropped 5 bases and J dropped 8 bases, with 13 bases sitting between them. Germline V gene data show CDR1 as MNHEY and CDR2 as SVGAGI. The CDR3 DNA reads as TGTGCCAGCAGTGACATCAAGGGCGATGAGCAGTTCTTC. Amino acids: CASSDIKGDEQFF.

The genes are TRBV3-1 and TRBJ1-1; D not certain. V was clipped by 5 bases and J by 3 bases, with 10 bases between them. The germline V gene has CDR1 LGHDT and CDR2 YNNKEL (reference sequence). This CDR3 contains 13 residues. The CDR3 is CASSSRVYTEAFF. The CDR3 DNA follows: TGTGCCAGCAGCAGCCGGGTGTACACTGAAGCTTTCTTT.

The gene calls are TRBV11-2 and TRBJ2-1; TRBD1 aligns across 11 bases. Germline V gives CDR1 SGHAT, CDR2 FQNNGV. This CDR3 is 14 amino acids long. V lost 5 bases, J lost 6 bases, and 3 bases stayed unmatched. The CDR3 DNA sequence: TGTGCCAGCAGCCAGGACAGGGGGCGCAATGAGCAGTTCTTC. Encoded protein: CASSQDRGRNEQFF.

V gene TRBV28 combines with J gene TRBJ2-3; 11 bases agree with TRBD2. The V segment lost 8 bases and the J segment 5 bases; nucleotides outside the gene matches: 6. Germline CDR1 and CDR2: MDHEN and SYDVKM. This CDR3 has 14 residues. CDR3 protein: CASGSGGAKDTQYF. DNA for the CDR3: TGTGCCAGCGGTAGCGGGGGGGCCAAAGATACGCAGTATTTT.

This clonotype was seen more than once but under ten times. This chain links TRBV7-9 with TRBJ2-2, with D possibly matching TRBD2 (5 bases). The CDR3 loop spans 14 amino acids. V lost 6 bases to trimming and J lost 1 base, with 9 bases between them. Germline loops: CDR1 SEHNR, CDR2 FQNEAQ (reference sequence). The CDR3, as DNA: TGTGCCAGCAGTTTACTAGAGAACACCGGGGAGCTGTTTTTT. Its translation: CASSLLENTGELFF.

This clonotype was observed a handful of times. V usage is TRBV12-3 or TRBV12-4 and J usage is TRBJ2-7, with 9 bases aligning to TRBD2. J was trimmed by 4 bases and V by 2 bases; bases with no gene match: 6. This CDR3 has 15 amino acids. The CDR3 reads CASSLRSGGIYEQYF. CDR3 bases: TGTGCCAGCAGTTTAAGGAGCGGGGGGATTTACGAGCAGTACTTC.

This clonotype was recorded once. The J gene is TRBJ2-4, the V gene TRBV28; D unresolved. From germline, CDR1 is MDHEN and CDR2 SYDVKM. The CDR3 extends over 18 amino acids. V dropped 2 bases and J dropped 4 bases, with 21 bases sitting between them. CDR3 in DNA: TGTGCCAGCAGTTTAGCCCCCTTTCGGCAATACGGGAAAAACATTCAGTACTTC. This sequence encodes CASSLAPFRQYGKNIQYF. Supplemented by reference TRBV28 and TRBJ2-4, the full variable domain reads DVKVTQSSRYLVKRTGEKVFLECVQDMDHENMFWYRQDPGLGLRLIYFSYDVKMKEKGDIPEGYSVSREKKERFSLILESASTNQTSMYLCASSLAPFRQYGKNIQYFGAGTRLSVL.

This chain uses TRBV28 with TRBJ2-5; D gene unclear. The germline CDR1 and CDR2 sequences are MDHEN and SYDVKM. This CDR3 spans 14 amino acids. Trimming left V 1 base short and J 5 bases short, with 11 bases between. The chain's CDR3 is CASSLSARAETQYF. The CDR3 nucleotides read TGTGCCAGCAGTTTATCGGCCAGAGCGGAGACCCAGTACTTC. Looking up the rest from reference TRBV28 and TRBJ2-5 gives the full variable domain: DVKVTQSSRYLVKRTGEKVFLECVQDMDHENMFWYRQDPGLGLRLIYFSYDVKMKEKGDIPEGYSVSREKKERFSLILESASTNQTSMYLCASSLSARAETQYFGPGTRLLVL.

This clonotype was found a few times. The rearrangement links TRBV20-1 to TRBJ2-7; D uncertain. V lost 3 bases, J lost 2 bases, and 11 bases lay in between. The CDR3 runs to 13 residues. Germline loops: CDR1 DFQATT, CDR2 SNEGSKA (reference sequence). The CDR3 is CSARWVSTYEQYF. The CDR3 DNA is TGCAGTGCTAGGTGGGTTTCCACCTACGAGCAGTACTTC.

This clonotype was recorded a few times. This chain links TRBV12-3 or TRBV12-4 with TRBJ2-7; D is uncertain. Deletions cut 1 base from V and 4 bases from J, with 8 bases between. This CDR3 is 13 amino acids long. The CDR3 here is CASSLGPGYEQYF. The DNA of the CDR3 is TGTGCCAGCAGTTTAGGCCCAGGTTACGAGCAGTACTTC.

The gene calls are TRBV15 and TRBJ2-7; D uncertain. CDR1 is LNHNV and CDR2 is YYDKDF in the germline V gene (reference sequence). This CDR3 is built from 18 residues. The V end lost 11 bases, the J end lost 2 bases, and 31 bases lay between the germline ends. CDR3 sequence: CAPPHGPFPLSGPYEQYF. The CDR3, as DNA: TGTGCCCCCCCCCACGGCCCATTCCCCCTCTCCGGACCCTACGAGCAGTACTTC.

The rearrangement joins TRBV5-4 to TRBJ1-4, with unresolved D. CDR3 length: 14 amino acids. V lost 1 base to trimming and J lost 8 bases, with 12 bases between them. Germline-derived CDR1 and CDR2 are SGHNT and YYREEE (reference sequence). The CDR3 region has the DNA TGTGCCAGCAGCTTGTCAACATCGTCCGAAAAACTGTTTTTT. Protein sequence: CASSLSTSSEKLFF.

This sequence joins TRBV20-1 and TRBJ2-1; the match to TRBD1 covers 7 bases. Germline-derived CDR1 and CDR2 are DFQATT and SNEGSKA (reference sequence). CDR3 length equals 13 residues. V dropped 5 bases and J dropped 4; count of bases not matched to a gene: 5. The CDR3 loop reads CSAGTQGYNEQFF. The CDR3 DNA sequence: TGCAGTGCTGGAACACAGGGGTACAATGAGCAGTTCTTC.

The chain couples TRBV27 to TRBJ2-3, with TRBD2 matching 9 bases. CDR3 length: 15 amino acids. The V gene end was trimmed by 4 bases and the J gene end by 4 bases; junction bases not matched to a gene: 6. Germline loops: CDR1 MNHEY, CDR2 SMNVEV (reference sequence). The CDR3 DNA reads TGTGCCAGCAGTTGGGCGGGGGGGCTGGCAGATACGCAGTATTTT. Encoded protein: CASSWAGGLADTQYF.

Here the CDR3 reads CAIIPGQGRSGEQYF. CDR3 nucleotides: TGTGCCATCATTCCGGGACAGGGGCGTTCTGGCGAGCAGTACTTC. The chain uses TRBV10-3 and TRBJ2-7, with TRBD1 matching over 10 bases. The V gene's germline CDR1 is ENHRY and CDR2 SYGVKD. The CDR3 is made up of 15 amino acids. The ends lost 7 bases at V and 6 bases at J; junction bases unmatched: 12.

This chain joins TRBV5-5 and TRBJ2-1, with 7 bases that match TRBD1. The trim removed 4 bases at V and 13 bases at J, leaving 14 bases unmatched. CDR3 length: 14 amino acids. Germline CDR1 SGHKS, CDR2 YYEKEE (reference sequence). CDR3 sequence reads: CASSPGQRQETQFF. The CDR3 DNA sequence: TGTGCCAGCAGCCCGGGACAGAGGCAAGAGACCCAGTTCTTC.

This chain connects TRBV5-5 to TRBJ1-5; the match to TRBD1 covers 8 bases. In germline, CDR1 is SGHKS, CDR2 YYEKEE (reference sequence). This CDR3 is 16 amino acids long. The trim removed 4 bases at V and 0 bases at J, leaving 6 bases unmatched. The CDR3 nucleotides read TGTGCCAGCAGCCTACAGGGGGATTATAGCAATCAGCCCCAGCATTTT. Translated, it gives CASSLQGDYSNQPQHF.

The chain is built from TRBV28 and TRBJ2-1; possible D gene TRBD2, 7 bases. Trimming pared 6 bases from V and 0 bases from J, leaving 18 bases between. Per the germline V gene, CDR1 is MDHEN and CDR2 is SYDVKM. The CDR3 is 17 amino acids. CDR3 nucleotide sequence: TGTGCCAGCAGCCAGGGAGGGGGGGCTGGCTCCTACAATGAGCAGTTCTTC. It yields the protein CASSQGGGAGSYNEQFF. Full variable domain (missing parts from reference TRBV28 and TRBJ2-1): DVKVTQSSRYLVKRTGEKVFLECVQDMDHENMFWYRQDPGLGLRLIYFSYDVKMKEKGDIPEGYSVSREKKERFSLILESASTNQTSMYLCASSQGGGAGSYNEQFFGPGTRLTVL.

The chain uses TRBV20-1 and TRBJ1-2, with TRBD1 identical over 8 bases. The germline V gene has CDR1 DFQATT and CDR2 SNEGSKA (reference sequence). V dropped 6 bases and J dropped 8; count of bases not matched to a gene: 5. The CDR3 length is 11 residues. The CDR3 coding sequence is TGCAGTGCCACAGGGGGTCGGGGCTACACCTTC. Translated: CSATGGRGYTF.